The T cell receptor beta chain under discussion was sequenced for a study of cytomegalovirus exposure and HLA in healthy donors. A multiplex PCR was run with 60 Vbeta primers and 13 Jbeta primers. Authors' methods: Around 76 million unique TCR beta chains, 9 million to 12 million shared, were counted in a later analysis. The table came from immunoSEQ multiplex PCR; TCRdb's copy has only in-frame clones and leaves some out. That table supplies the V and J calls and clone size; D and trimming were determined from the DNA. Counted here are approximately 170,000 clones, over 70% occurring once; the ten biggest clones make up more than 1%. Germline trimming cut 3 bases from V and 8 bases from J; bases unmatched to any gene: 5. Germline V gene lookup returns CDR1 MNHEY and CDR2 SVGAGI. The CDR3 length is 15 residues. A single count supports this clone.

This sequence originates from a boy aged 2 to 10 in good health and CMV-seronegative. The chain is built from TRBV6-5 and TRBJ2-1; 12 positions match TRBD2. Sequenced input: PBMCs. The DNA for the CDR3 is TGTGCCAGCAGTTATTCTAGCGGGGGGGCCTATGAGCAGTTCTTC. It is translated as CASSYSSGGAYEQFF.